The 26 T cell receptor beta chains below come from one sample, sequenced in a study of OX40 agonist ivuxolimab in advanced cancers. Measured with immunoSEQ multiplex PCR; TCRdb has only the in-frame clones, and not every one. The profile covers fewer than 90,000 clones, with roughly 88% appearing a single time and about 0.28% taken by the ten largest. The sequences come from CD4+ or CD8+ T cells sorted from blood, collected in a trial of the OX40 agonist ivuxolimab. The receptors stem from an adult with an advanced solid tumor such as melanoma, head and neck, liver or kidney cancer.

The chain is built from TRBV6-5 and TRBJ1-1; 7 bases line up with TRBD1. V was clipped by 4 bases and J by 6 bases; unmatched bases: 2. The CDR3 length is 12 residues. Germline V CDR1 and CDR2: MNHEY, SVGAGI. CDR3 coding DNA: TGTGCCAGCAGTTCCGGGACAGCTGAAGCTTTCTTT. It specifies CASSSGTAEAFF.

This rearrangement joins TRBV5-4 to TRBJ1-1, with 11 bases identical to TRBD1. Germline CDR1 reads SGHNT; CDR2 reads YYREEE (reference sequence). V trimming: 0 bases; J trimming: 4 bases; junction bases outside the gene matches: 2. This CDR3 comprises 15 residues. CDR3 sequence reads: CASSLGGTGGTEAFF. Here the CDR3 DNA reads TGTGCCAGCAGCTTGGGCGGGACAGGGGGCACTGAAGCTTTCTTT. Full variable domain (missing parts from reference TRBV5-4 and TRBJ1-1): ETGVTQSPTHLIKTRGQQVTLRCSSQSGHNTVSWYQQALGQGPQFIFQYYREEENGRGNFPPRFSGLQFPNYSSELNVNALELDDSALYLCASSLGGTGGTEAFFGQGTRLTVV.

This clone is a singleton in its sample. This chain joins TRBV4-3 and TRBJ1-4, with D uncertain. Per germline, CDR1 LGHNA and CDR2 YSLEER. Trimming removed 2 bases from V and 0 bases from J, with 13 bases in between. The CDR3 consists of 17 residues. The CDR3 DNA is TGCGCCAGCAGCCAAACCCCTACAGCTGCAACTAATGAAAAACTGTTTTTT. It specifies CASSQTPTAATNEKLFF.

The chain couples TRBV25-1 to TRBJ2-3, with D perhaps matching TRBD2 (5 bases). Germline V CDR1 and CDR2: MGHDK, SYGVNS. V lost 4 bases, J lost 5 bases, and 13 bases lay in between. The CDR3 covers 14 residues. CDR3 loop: CASSGPRAGDTQYF. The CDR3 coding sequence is TGTGCCAGCAGTGGGCCGAGGGCGGGAGATACGCAGTATTTT. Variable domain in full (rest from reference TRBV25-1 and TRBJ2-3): EADIYQTPRYLVIGTGKKITLECSQTMGHDKMYWYQQDPGMELHLIHYSYGVNSTEKGDLSSESTVSRIRTEHFPLTLESARPSHTSQYLCASSGPRAGDTQYFGPGTRLTVL.

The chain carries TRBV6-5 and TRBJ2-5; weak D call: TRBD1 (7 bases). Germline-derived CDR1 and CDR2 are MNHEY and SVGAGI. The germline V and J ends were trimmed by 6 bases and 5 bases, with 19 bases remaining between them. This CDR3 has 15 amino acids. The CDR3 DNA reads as TGTGCCAGCAGCCGCCAGACAGGGAGGACGGAGACCCAGTACTTC. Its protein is CASSRQTGRTETQYF.

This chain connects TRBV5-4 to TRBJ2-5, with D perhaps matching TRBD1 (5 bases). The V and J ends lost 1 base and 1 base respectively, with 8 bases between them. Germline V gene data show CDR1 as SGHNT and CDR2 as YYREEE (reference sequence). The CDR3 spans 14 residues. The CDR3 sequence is CASSLRTGQETQYF. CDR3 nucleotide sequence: TGTGCCAGCAGCTTGAGAACAGGCCAAGAGACCCAGTACTTC.

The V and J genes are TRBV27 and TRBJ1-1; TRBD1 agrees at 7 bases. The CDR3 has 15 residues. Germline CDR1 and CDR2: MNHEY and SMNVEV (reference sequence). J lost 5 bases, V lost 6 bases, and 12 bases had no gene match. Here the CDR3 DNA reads TGTGCCAGCAGCTTCATAATGAGACAGGGAACTGAAGCTTTCTTT. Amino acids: CASSFIMRQGTEAFF.

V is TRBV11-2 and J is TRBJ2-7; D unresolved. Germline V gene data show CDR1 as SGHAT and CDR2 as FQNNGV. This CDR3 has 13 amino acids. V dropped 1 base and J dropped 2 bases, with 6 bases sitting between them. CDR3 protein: CASSLAFTYEQYF. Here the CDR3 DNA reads TGTGCCAGCAGCTTAGCTTTTACCTACGAGCAGTACTTC. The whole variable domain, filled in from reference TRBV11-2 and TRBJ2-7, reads EAGVAQSPRYKIIEKRQSVAFWCNPISGHATLYWYQQILGQGPKLLIQFQNNGVVDDSQLPKDRFSAERLKGVDSTLKIQPAKLEDSAVYLCASSLAFTYEQYFGPGTRLTVT.

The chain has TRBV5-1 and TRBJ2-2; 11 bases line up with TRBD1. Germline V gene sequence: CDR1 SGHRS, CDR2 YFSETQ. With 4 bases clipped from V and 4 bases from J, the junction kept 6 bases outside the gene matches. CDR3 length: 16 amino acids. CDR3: CASSGLGQGVTGELFF. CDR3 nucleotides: TGCGCCAGCAGCGGGTTGGGACAGGGGGTCACCGGGGAGCTGTTTTTT.

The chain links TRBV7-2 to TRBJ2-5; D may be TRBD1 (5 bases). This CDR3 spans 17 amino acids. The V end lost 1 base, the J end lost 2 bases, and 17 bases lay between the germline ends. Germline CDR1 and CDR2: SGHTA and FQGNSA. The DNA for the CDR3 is TGTGCCAGCAGCTTAGTTAACCGGCCGAGACAGCAAGAGACCCAGTACTTC. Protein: CASSLVNRPRQQETQYF. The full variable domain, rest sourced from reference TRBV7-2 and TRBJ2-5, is GAGVSQSPSNKVTEKGKDVELRCDPISGHTALYWYRQSLGQGLEFLIYFQGNSAPDKSGLPSDRFSAERTGGSVSTLTIQRTQQEDSAVYLCASSLVNRPRQQETQYFGPGTRLLVL.

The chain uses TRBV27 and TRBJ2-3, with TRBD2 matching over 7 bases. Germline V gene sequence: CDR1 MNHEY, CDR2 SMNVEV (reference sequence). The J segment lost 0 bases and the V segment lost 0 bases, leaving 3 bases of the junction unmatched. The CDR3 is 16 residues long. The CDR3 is CASSLSGGSSTDTQYF. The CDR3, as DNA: TGTGCCAGCAGTTTATCGGGGGGGTCAAGCACAGATACGCAGTATTTT.

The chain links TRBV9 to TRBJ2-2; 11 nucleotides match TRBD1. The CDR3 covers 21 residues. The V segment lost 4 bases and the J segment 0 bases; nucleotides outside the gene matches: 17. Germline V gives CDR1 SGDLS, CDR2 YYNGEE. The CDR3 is CASSPQGRTGGFSSNTGELFF. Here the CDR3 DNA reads TGTGCCAGCAGCCCCCAAGGGAGGACAGGGGGCTTCTCGTCGAACACCGGGGAGCTGTTTTTT.

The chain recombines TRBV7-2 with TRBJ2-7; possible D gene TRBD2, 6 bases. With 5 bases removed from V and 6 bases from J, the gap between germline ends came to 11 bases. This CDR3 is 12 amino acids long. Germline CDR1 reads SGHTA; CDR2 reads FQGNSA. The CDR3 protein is CASSQVGGEQYF. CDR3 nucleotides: TGTGCCAGCAGCCAGGTGGGGGGCGAGCAGTACTTC. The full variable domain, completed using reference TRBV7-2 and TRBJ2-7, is GAGVSQSPSNKVTEKGKDVELRCDPISGHTALYWYRQSLGQGLEFLIYFQGNSAPDKSGLPSDRFSAERTGGSVSTLTIQRTQQEDSAVYLCASSQVGGEQYFGPGTRLTVT.

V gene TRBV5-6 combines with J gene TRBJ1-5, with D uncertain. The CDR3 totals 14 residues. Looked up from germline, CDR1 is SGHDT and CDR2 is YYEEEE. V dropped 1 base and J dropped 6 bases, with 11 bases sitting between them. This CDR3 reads CASSLNRVPQPQHF. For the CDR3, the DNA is TGTGCCAGCAGCTTGAACCGGGTACCTCAGCCCCAGCATTTT. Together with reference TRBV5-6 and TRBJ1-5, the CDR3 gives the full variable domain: DAGVTQSPTHLIKTRGQQVTLRCSPKSGHDTVSWYQQALGQGPQFIFQYYEEEERQRGNFPDRFSGHQFPNYSSELNVNALLLGDSALYLCASSLNRVPQPQHFGDGTRLSIL.

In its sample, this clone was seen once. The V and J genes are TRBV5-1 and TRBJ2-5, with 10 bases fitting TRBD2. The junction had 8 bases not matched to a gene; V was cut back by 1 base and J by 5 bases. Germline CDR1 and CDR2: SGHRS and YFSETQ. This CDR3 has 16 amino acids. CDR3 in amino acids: CASSLTSGGARETQYF. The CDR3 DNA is TGCGCCAGCAGCTTGACGAGCGGGGGGGCGAGGGAGACCCAGTACTTC.

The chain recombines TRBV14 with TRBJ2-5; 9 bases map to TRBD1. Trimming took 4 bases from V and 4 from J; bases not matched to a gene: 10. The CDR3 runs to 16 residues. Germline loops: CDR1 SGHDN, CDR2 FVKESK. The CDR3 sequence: CASSLRRTGAGETQYF. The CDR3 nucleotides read TGTGCCAGCAGCCTGCGTAGGACAGGGGCGGGAGAGACCCAGTACTTC.

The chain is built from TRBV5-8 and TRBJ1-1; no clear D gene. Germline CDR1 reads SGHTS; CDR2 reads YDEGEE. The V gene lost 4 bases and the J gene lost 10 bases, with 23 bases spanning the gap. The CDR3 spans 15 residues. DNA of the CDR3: TGTGCCAGCAGCCCTTGGGCGGCCCTGACCCCTGGAGCTTTCTTT. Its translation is CASSPWAALTPGAFF.

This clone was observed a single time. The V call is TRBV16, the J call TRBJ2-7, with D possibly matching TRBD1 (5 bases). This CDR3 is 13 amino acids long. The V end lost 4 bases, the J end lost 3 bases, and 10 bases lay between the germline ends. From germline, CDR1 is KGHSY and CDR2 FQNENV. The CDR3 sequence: CASSPQVRYEQYF. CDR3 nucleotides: TGTGCCAGCAGCCCACAGGTTCGCTACGAGCAGTACTTC.

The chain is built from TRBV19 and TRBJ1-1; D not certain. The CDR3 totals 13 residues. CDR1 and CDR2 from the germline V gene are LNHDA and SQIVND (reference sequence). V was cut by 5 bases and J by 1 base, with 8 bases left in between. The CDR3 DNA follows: TGTGCCAGTAGTCGCCCGCCGAACACTGAAGCTTTCTTT. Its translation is CASSRPPNTEAFF. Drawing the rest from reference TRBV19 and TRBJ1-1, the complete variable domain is DGGITQSPKYLFRKEGQNVTLSCEQNLNHDAMYWYRQDPGQGLRLIYYSQIVNDFQKGDIAEGYSVSREKKESFPLTVTSAQKNPTAFYLCASSRPPNTEAFFGQGTRLTVV.

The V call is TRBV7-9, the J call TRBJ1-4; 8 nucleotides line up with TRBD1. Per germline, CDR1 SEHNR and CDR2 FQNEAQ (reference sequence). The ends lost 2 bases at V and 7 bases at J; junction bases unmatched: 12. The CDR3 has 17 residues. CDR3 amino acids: CASSLRAADRGSEKLFF. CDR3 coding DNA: TGTGCCAGCAGCTTAAGGGCGGCTGACAGGGGTAGTGAAAAACTGTTTTTT.

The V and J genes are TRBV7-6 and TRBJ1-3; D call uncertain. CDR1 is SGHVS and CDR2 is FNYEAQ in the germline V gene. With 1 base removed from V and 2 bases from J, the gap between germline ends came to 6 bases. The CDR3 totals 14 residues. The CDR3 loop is CASSLVQAGNTIYF. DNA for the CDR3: TGTGCCAGCAGCTTAGTTCAGGCTGGAAACACCATATATTTT.

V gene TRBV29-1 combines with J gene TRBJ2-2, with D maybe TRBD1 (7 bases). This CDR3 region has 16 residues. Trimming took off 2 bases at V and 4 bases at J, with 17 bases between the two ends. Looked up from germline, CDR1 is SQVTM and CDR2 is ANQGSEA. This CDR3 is CSVELYRGGLTGELFF. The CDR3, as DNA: TGCAGCGTTGAACTTTACAGGGGAGGTCTCACCGGGGAGCTGTTTTTT.

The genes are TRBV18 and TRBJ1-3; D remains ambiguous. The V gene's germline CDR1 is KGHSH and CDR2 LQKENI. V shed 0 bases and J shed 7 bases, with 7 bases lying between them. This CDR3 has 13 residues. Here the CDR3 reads CASSPPRANTIYF. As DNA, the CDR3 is TGTGCCAGCTCACCACCGCGAGCGAACACCATATATTTT.

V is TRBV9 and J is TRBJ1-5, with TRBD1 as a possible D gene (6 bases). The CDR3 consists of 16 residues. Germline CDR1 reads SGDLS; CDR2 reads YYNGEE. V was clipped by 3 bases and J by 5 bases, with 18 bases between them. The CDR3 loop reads CASSARTALGDQPQHF. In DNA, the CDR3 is TGTGCCAGCAGCGCAAGGACAGCTCTCGGGGATCAGCCCCAGCATTTT.

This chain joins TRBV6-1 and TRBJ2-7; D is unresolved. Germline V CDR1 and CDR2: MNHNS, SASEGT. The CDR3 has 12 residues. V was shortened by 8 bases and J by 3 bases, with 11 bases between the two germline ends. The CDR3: CASRRDVYEQYF. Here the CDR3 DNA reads TGTGCCAGCCGGAGAGACGTCTACGAGCAGTACTTC.

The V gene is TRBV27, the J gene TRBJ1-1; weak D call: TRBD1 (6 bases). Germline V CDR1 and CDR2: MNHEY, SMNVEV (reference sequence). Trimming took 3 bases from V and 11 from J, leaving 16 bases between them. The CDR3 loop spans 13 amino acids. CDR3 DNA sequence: TGTGCCAGCAGTTTGGGGGGGGCGCTAAAGGCTTTCTTT. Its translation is CASSLGGALKAFF.